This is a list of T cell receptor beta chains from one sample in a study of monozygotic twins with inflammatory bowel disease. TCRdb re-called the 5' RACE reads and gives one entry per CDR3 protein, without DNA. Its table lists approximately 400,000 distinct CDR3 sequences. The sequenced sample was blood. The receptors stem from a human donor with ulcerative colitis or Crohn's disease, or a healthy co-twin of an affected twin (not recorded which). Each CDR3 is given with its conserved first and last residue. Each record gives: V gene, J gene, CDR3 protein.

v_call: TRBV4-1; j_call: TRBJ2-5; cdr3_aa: CASSPYAGQKQETQYF
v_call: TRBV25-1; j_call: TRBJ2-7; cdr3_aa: CASSDGDRGNLEQRSYEQYF
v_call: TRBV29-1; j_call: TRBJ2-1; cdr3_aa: CSVVGGEYNEQFF
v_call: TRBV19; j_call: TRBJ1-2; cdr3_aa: CASSIGGQSLGYTF
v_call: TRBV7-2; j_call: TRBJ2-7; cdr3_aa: CASSSRTGYSYEQYF
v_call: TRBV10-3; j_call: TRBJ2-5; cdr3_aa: CAIRGQGSWETQYF
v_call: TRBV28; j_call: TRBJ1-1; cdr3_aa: CASSRNGWSEGTEAFF
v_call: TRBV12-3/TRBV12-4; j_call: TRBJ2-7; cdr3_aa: CASSTGTSYEQYF
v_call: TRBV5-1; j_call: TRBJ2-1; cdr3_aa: CASSLGGAYNEQFF
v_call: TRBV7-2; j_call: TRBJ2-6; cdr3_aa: CASSLLSGSGANVLTF
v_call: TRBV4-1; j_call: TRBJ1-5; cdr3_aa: CASSQAFPGGDSDQPQHF
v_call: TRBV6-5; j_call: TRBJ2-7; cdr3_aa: CASSYQGSYEQYF
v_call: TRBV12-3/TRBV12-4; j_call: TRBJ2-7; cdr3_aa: CASGRQRDYEQYF
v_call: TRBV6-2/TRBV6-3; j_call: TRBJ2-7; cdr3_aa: CASGAHKTGFGRYEQYF
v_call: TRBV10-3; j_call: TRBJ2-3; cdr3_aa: CAIRATSSTDTQYF
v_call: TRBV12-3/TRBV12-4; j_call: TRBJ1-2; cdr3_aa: CASSLPDIHGYTF
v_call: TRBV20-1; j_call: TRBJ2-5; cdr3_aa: CSARGGVAGTQYF
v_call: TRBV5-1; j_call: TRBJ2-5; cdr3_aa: CASSLEGWPSGLQETQYF
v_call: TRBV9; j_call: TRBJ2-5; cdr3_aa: CASSEYGALGETQYF
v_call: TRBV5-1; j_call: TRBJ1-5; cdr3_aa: CASSLVGSSHQPQHF
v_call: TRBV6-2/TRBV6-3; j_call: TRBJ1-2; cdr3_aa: CASSPGTLLYGYTF
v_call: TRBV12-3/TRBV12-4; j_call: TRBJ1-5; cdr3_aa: CASSISGLGQPQHF
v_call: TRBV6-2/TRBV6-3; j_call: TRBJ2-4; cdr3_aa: CASSLDLLAKNIQYF
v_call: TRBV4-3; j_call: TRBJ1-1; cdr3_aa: CASSQEGGHGTEAFF
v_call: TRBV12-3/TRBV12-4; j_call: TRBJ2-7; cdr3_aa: CASSLNPSYEQYF